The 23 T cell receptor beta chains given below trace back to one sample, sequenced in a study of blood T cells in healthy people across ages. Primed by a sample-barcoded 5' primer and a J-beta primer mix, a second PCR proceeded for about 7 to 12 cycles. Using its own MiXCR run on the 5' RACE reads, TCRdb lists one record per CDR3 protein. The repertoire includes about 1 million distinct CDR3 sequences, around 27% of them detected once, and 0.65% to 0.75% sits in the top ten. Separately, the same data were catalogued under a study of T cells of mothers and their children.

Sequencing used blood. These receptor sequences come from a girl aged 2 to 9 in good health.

This chain's CDR3 is CASSSGRGSEKLFF. CDR3 in DNA: TGTGCCAGCAGCTCGGGGCGTGGAAGTGAAAAACTGTTTTTT. The chain couples TRBV7-2 to TRBJ1-4; TRBD1 is a possible D gene (5 bases). CDR1 is SGHTA, CDR2 FQGNSA, per germline. The V end was cut by 4 bases, the J end by 7 bases, with 13 bases between. This CDR3 spans 14 amino acids.

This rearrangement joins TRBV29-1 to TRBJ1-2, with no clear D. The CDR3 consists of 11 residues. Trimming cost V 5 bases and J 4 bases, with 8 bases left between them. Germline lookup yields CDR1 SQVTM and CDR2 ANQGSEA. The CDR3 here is CSVTWSYGYTF. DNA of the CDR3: TGCAGCGTTACATGGAGCTATGGCTACACCTTC.

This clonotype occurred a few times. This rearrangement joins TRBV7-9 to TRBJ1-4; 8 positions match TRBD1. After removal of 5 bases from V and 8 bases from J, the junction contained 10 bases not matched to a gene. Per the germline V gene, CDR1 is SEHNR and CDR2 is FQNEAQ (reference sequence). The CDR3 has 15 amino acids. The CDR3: CASSQRQDRDEKLFF. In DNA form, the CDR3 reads TGTGCCAGCAGCCAAAGACAGGACAGGGACGAAAAACTGTTTTTT.

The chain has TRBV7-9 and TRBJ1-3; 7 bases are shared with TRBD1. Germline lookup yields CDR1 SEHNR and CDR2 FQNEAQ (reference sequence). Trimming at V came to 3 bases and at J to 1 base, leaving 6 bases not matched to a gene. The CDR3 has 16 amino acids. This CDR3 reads CASSLSTGLSGNTIYF. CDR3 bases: TGTGCCAGCAGCTTGTCGACAGGGCTGTCTGGAAACACCATATATTTT.

CDR3 sequence: CASTPGPDDLGEQYF. The CDR3, as DNA: TGCGCCAGCACCCCGGGACCGGACGACCTGGGGGAGCAGTACTTC. The J gene is TRBJ2-5, the V gene TRBV5-1, with D perhaps being TRBD1 or TRBD2 (5 bases each). V shed 6 bases and J shed 11 bases, with 26 bases lying between them. Germline CDR1 SGHRS, CDR2 YFSETQ. The CDR3 runs 15 residues.

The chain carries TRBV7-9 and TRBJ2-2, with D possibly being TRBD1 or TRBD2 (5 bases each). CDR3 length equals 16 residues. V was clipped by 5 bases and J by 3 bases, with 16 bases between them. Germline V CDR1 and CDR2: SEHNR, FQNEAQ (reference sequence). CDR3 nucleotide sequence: TGTGCCAGCAGCCAAAGACCGGGACGGTACACCGGGGAGCTGTTTTTT. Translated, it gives CASSQRPGRYTGELFF. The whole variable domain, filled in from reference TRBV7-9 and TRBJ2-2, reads DTGVSQNPRHKITKRGQNVTFRCDPISEHNRLYWYRQTLGQGPEFLTYFQNEAQLEKSRLLSDRFSAERPKGSFSTLEIQRTEQGDSAMYLCASSQRPGRYTGELFFGEGSRLTVL.

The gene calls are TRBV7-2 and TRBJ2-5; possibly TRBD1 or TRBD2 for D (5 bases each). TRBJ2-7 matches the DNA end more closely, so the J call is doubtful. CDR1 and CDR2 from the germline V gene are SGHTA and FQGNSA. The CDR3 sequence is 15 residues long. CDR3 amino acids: CASSLVWDPSYEQYF. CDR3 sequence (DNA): TGTGCCAGCAGCTTAGTTTGGGACCCATCCTACGAGCAGTACTTC.

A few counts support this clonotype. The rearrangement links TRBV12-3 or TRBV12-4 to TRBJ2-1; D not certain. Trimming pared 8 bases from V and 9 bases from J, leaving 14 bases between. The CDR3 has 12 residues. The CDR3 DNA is TGTGCCAGCTGCCTATCTATTAGTGAGCAGTTCTTC. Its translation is CASCLSISEQFF.

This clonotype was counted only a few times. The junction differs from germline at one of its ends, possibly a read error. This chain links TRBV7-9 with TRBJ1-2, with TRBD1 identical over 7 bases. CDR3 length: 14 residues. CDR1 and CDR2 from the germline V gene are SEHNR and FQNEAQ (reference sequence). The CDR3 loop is CDSSLGTDLYGYTF. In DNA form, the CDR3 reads TGTGACAGCTCCCTAGGGACAGACCTCTATGGCTACACCTTC.

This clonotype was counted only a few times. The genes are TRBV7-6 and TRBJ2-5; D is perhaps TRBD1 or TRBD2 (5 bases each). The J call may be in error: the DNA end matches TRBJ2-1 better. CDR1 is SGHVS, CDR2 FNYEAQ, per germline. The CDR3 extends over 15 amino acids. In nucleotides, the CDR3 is TGTGCCAGCAGCTTAGAGGCAGGGTGGGGGAATGAGCAGTTCTTC. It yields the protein CASSLEAGWGNEQFF.

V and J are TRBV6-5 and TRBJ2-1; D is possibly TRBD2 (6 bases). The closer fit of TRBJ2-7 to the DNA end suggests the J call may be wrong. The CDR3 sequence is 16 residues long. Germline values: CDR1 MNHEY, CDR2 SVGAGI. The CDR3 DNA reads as TGTGCCAGCAGTTACTCGACCCTGGAGGGACCCTACGAGCAGTACTTC. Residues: CASSYSTLEGPYEQYF.

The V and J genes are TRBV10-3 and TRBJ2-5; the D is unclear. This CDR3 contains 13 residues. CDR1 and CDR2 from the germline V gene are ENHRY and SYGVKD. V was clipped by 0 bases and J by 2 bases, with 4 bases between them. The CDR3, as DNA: TGTGCCATCAGTGAGTCGATGCAAGAGACCCAGTACTTC. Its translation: CAISESMQETQYF.

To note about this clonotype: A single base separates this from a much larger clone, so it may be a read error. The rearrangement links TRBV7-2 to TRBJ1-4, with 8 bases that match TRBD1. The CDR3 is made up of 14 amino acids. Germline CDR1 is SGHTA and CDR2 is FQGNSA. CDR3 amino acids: CASSLLTGGEKPFF. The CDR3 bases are TGTGCCAGCAGCTTATTAACAGGGGGAGAAAAACCGTTTTTT.

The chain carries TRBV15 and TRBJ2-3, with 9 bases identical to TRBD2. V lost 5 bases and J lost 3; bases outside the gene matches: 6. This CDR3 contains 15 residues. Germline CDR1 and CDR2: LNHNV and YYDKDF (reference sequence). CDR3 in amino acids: CATSLRLAVTDTQYF. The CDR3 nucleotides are TGTGCCACCAGCCTCAGACTAGCGGTTACAGATACGCAGTATTTT. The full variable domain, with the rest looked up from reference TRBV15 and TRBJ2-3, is DAMVIQNPRYQVTQFGKPVTLSCSQTLNHNVMYWYQQKSSQAPKLLFHYYDKDFNNEADTPDNFQSRRPNTSFCFLDIRSPGLGDTAMYLCATSLRLAVTDTQYFGPGTRLTVL.

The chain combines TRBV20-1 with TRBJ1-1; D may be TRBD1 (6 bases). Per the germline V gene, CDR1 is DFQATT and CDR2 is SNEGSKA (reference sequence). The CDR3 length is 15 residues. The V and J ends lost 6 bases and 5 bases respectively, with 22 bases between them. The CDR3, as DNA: TGCAGTGCCCAGACGGGGGCAAGAAGGTCGACTGAAGCTTTCTTT. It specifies CSAQTGARRSTEAFF.

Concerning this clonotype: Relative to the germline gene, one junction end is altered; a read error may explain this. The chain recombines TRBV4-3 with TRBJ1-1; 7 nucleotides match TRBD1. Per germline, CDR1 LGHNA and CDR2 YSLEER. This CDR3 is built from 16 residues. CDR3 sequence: CASSRDLGGWNTEALF. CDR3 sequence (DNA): TGCGCCAGCAGCCGAGATTTAGGGGGCTGGAACACTGAAGCTCTCTTT.

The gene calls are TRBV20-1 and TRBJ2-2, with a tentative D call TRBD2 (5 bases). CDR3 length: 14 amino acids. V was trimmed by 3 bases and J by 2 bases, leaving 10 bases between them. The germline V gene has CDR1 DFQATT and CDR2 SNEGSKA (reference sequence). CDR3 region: CSARPDFNTGELFF. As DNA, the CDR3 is TGCAGTGCTAGGCCGGACTTTAACACCGGGGAGCTGTTTTTT.

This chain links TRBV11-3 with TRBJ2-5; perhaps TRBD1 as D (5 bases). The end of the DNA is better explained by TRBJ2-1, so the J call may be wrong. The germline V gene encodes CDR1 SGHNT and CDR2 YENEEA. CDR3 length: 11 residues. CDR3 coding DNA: TGTGCCAGCAGGCAGGGCTATGAGCAGTTCTTC. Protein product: CASRQGYEQFF.

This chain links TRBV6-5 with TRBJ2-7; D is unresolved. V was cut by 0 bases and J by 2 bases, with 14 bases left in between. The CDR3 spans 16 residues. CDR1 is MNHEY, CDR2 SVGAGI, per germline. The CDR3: CASSYSPVSGTYEQYF. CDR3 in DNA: TGTGCCAGCAGTTACTCCCCGGTTTCTGGAACCTACGAGCAGTACTTC.

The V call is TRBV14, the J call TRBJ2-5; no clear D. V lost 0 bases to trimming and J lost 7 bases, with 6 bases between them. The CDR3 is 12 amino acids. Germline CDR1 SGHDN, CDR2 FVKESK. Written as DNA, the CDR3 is TGTGCCAGCAGCCAAGATCCATCGACCCAGTACTTC. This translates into CASSQDPSTQYF.

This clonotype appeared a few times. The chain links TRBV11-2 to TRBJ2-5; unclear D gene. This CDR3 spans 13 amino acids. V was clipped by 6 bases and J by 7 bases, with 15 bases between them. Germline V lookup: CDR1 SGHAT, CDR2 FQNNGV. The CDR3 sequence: CASSPSDSGTQYF. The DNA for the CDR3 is TGTGCCAGCAGTCCTAGTGATTCGGGGACCCAGTACTTC.

In DNA, the CDR3 is TGTGCCAGCAGTTTGGGCGGGAGAGAACCCTACGAGCAGTACTTC. Amino acids: CASSLGGREPYEQYF. The chain carries TRBV28 and TRBJ2-7; 7 nucleotides agree with TRBD2. Germline V gene lookup returns CDR1 MDHEN and CDR2 SYDVKM. With 3 bases clipped from V and 2 bases from J, the junction kept 7 bases outside the gene matches. The length of the CDR3 is 15 residues. Drawing the rest from reference TRBV28 and TRBJ2-7, the complete variable domain is DVKVTQSSRYLVKRTGEKVFLECVQDMDHENMFWYRQDPGLGLRLIYFSYDVKMKEKGDIPEGYSVSREKKERFSLILESASTNQTSMYLCASSLGGREPYEQYFGPGTRLTVT.

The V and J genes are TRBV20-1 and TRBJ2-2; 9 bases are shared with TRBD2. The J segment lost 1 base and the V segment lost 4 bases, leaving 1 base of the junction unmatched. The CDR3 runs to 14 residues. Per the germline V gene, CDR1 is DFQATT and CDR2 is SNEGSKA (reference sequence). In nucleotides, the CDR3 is TGCAGTGCTAATAGCGGGAGGAACACCGGGGAGCTGTTTTTT. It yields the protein CSANSGRNTGELFF.